This T cell receptor (beta chain) originates from a study of blood T cell repertoires in COVID-19. Germline CDR1 reads MNHEY; CDR2 reads SVGAGI. Trimming removed 6 bases from V and 5 bases from J, with 14 bases in between. This CDR3 contains 14 residues. Original methodology: Estimated nucleated cell counts came from reference gene primer amplification. The data were produced by immunoSEQ multiplex PCR, yet TCRdb's version contains in-frame clones alone and is incomplete. Clone size and the V and J calls come from that table; the DNA yielded D and trimming. The data show under 200,000 clones, around 84% seen once.

The chain joins TRBV6-5 to TRBJ1-3; D is undetermined. Sequencing was carried out using peripheral blood. The TCR sequence derives from a man in his fifties with active or convalescent COVID-19. DNA for the CDR3: TGTGCCAGCAGAGAGGAGCGGAGTCGAAACACCATATATTTT. Encoded protein: CASREERSRNTIYF.